What follows are 11 T cell receptor beta chains derived from one specimen sequenced in a study of shared clonotypes between healthy human individuals. Measured with immunoSEQ multiplex PCR; TCRdb has only the in-frame clones, and not every one. Seen here are about 2 million clones, 85% to 95% observed once, and the top ten hold 0.13%. Sequencing used naive CD4+ T cells sorted from blood. As for subset: CD45RA+ positively selected. The receptor source for this set is a man younger than 35 in good health.

This chain connects TRBV2 to TRBJ2-1; the match to TRBD2 covers 9 bases. This CDR3 contains 15 residues. After removal of 7 bases from V and 8 bases from J, the junction contained 12 bases not matched to a gene. The germline CDR1 and CDR2 sequences are SNHLY and FYNNEI. The CDR3 spells CASTPGGRVVDEQFF. For the CDR3, the DNA is TGTGCCAGCACCCCTGGCGGGAGGGTTGTTGATGAGCAGTTCTTC.

This chain links TRBV7-6 with TRBJ1-2; a possible D gene is TRBD1 (6 bases). Germline CDR1 is SGHVS and CDR2 is FNYEAQ. V lost 4 bases to trimming and J lost 6 bases, with 12 bases between them. The CDR3 extends over 13 amino acids. Here the CDR3 reads CASSSRGGNGYTF. CDR3 bases: TGTGCCAGCAGCTCCAGGGGAGGGAATGGCTACACCTTC.

A word on this clone: Additional DNA sequences in this sample encode the identical CDR3. J is TRBJ1-2 and V is TRBV2; D unresolved. The CDR3 is 14 residues long. Germline V gene data show CDR1 as SNHLY and CDR2 as FYNNEI. The ends were cut back, 3 bases at V and 2 bases at J, with 10 bases in the middle. The chain's CDR3 is CASSEREGNYGYTF. The CDR3 nucleotides are TGTGCCAGCAGTGAGCGAGAAGGGAACTATGGCTACACCTTC.

The gene calls are TRBV6-1 and TRBJ1-6; tentatively, D is TRBD1 (6 bases). Germline CDR1 and CDR2: MNHNS and SASEGT. The CDR3 has 16 residues. V was trimmed by 1 base and J by 5 bases, leaving 12 bases between them. CDR3 nucleotides: TGTGCCAGCAGTGAAGACGTGCAGGGGAATAATTCACCCCTCCACTTT. This gives the protein CASSEDVQGNNSPLHF.

The chain uses TRBV12-5 and TRBJ1-5, with 8 bases matching TRBD1. Looked up from germline, CDR1 is LGHNT and CDR2 is FRNRAP. J lost 3 bases, V lost 7 bases, and 11 bases had no gene match. The CDR3 is 16 amino acids. The CDR3 loop is CASAPRGTGFNQPQHF. CDR3 bases: TGTGCTAGTGCCCCCCGCGGGACAGGCTTCAATCAGCCCCAGCATTTT.

Details on this clone: Other DNA sequences in the same sample also yield this CDR3. The J gene is TRBJ2-3, the V gene TRBV10-3; D may correspond to TRBD1 or TRBD2 (6 bases each). V lost 4 bases, J lost 6 bases, and 8 bases lay in between. From germline, CDR1 is ENHRY and CDR2 SYGVKD. The CDR3 length is 12 residues. CDR3 protein: CAISGGADTQYF. CDR3 DNA sequence: TGTGCCATCAGTGGGGGGGCGGATACGCAGTATTTT.

This clone has just one count. The chain employs TRBV10-3 and TRBJ1-2; D gene ambiguous. Trimming left V 0 bases short and J 7 bases short, with 15 bases between. This CDR3 region has 15 residues. Germline values: CDR1 ENHRY, CDR2 SYGVKD. The CDR3 loop is CAISESSGISGGYTF. The CDR3, as DNA: TGTGCCATCAGTGAGTCTTCGGGGATCAGCGGTGGCTACACCTTC.

As concerns this clone: This same CDR3 is encoded by further DNA sequences in the sample. The chain combines TRBV28 with TRBJ1-2, with TRBD1 identical over 9 bases. This CDR3 has 13 amino acids. The V gene end was trimmed by 4 bases and the J gene end by 8 bases; junction bases not matched to a gene: 5. Germline CDR1 and CDR2: MDHEN and SYDVKM. The CDR3 loop reads CASSSGQGIGYTF. CDR3 coding DNA: TGTGCCAGCAGTTCCGGACAGGGGATAGGCTACACCTTC.

V gene TRBV7-9 combines with J gene TRBJ1-2, with D perhaps TRBD1 (5 bases). In germline, CDR1 is SEHNR, CDR2 FQNEAQ (reference sequence). The ends were cut back, 7 bases at V and 3 bases at J, with 15 bases in the middle. The CDR3 spans 14 residues. The CDR3 DNA reads as TGTGCCAGCATCCCACTCGGGGGAGACTATGGCTACACCTTC. As protein: CASIPLGGDYGYTF.

There are many counts of this clone. The same CDR3 arises from other DNA sequences in this sample as well. V is TRBV30 and J is TRBJ1-4; TRBD1 aligns across 7 bases. The length of the CDR3 is 14 residues. Per germline, CDR1 GTSNPN and CDR2 SVGIG (reference sequence). V shed 3 bases and J 3 bases; nucleotides not matched to a gene: 4. The CDR3 DNA reads as TGTGCCTGGAGGTCCGGGACAGCTAATGAAAAACTGTTTTTT. Amino acids: CAWRSGTANEKLFF.

The rearrangement uses TRBV7-9 and TRBJ1-2; D remains unclear. V was clipped by 1 base and J by 0 bases, with 9 bases between them. The V gene's germline CDR1 is SEHNR and CDR2 FQNEAQ (reference sequence). The CDR3 runs 15 residues. DNA for the CDR3: TGTGCCAGCAGCTTAGGGCCTCTCACTAACTATGGCTACACCTTC. It yields the protein CASSLGPLTNYGYTF.